Listed below are T cell receptor beta chains from one sample, sequenced in a study of beta chain features in type 1 diabetes. Clones were sequenced by immunoSEQ multiplex PCR, and TCRdb holds only the in-frame ones, with some missing. Of 70,000 to 95,000 clones in the sample, roughly 30% were seen once. Sequencing was carried out using stem cell memory CD4+ T cells from blood. The receptors here all came from a woman younger than 35 in good health. Each CDR3 is given with its conserved first and last residue. Fields, in order: CDR3 protein, CDR3 DNA, CDR3 length, D gene, J gene, V gene, clone size. The D gene is left open where the match is weak. Clone size is given for some rows only: seen once, a few or many times, or a class if the clone is expanded.

CASSLAGGRTLYEQYF | TGCGCCAGCAGCTTGGCCGGGGGGAGGACCCTCTACGAGCAGTACTTC | 16 | TRBD2 | TRBJ2-7 | TRBV5-1 | .
CASSLGTGPPYEQYF | TGTGCCAGCAGTCTCGGGACAGGGCCCCCCTACGAGCAGTACTTC | 15 | TRBD1 | TRBJ2-7 | TRBV7-2 | few
CASSKVRQVYYEQYF | TGTGCCAGCAGCAAAGTACGGCAGGTCTACTACGAGCAGTACTTC | 15 | . | TRBJ2-7 | TRBV21-1 | .
CASRDIAGGTDTQYF | TGTGCCAGCAGGGATATAGCGGGAGGGACAGATACGCAGTATTTT | 15 | TRBD2 | TRBJ2-3 | TRBV7-2 | few
CASSQEGTGQPQHF | TGCGCCAGCAGCCAAGAAGGGACAGGGCAGCCCCAGCATTTT | 14 | TRBD1 | TRBJ1-5 | TRBV4-1 | few
CASSHRDPSHGQPQHF | TGTGCCAGCAGCCACCGGGATCCCTCACATGGGCAGCCCCAGCATTTT | 16 | . | TRBJ1-5 | TRBV7-8 | .
CASSLRRGLNTEAFF | TGTGCCAGCAGCCTTCGGCGGGGATTGAACACTGAAGCTTTCTTT | 15 | . | TRBJ1-1 | TRBV14 | few
CASSQGSSSYNEQFF | TGTGCCAGCAGCCAAGGCAGTTCATCCTACAATGAGCAGTTCTTC | 15 | . | TRBJ2-1 | TRBV14 | .
CASSLEFAHGTVAYEQYF | TGTGCCAGCAGCTTAGAATTCGCCCACGGGACAGTTGCCTACGAGCAGTACTTC | 18 | TRBD1 | TRBJ2-7 | TRBV7-2 | .
CASSVAGGRGETQYF | TGTGCCAGCAGCGTAGCCGGGGGTCGCGGGGAGACCCAGTACTTC | 15 | . | TRBJ2-5 | TRBV9 | .
CASSNSGTRRDTQYF | TGCGCCAGCAGCAATAGCGGGACCCGCCGGGATACGCAGTATTTT | 15 | TRBD2 | TRBJ2-3 | TRBV5-1 | .
CASSFGLAGGTDTQYF | TGTGCCAGCAGCTTTGGGCTAGCGGGGGGGACCGATACGCAGTATTTT | 16 | TRBD2 | TRBJ2-3 | TRBV5-6 | .
CASVKTSGSTEQFF | TGCGCCAGCGTTAAGACTAGCGGGAGTACTGAGCAGTTCTTC | 14 | TRBD2 | TRBJ2-1 | TRBV5-1 | few
CASSQDSFDSLWTDTQYF | TGTGCCAGCAGCCAAGATTCATTCGACTCCCTTTGGACAGATACGCAGTATTTT | 18 | . | TRBJ2-3 | TRBV4-2 | few
CASDFGLAGNNEQFF | TGTGCCAGCGATTTCGGACTAGCGGGGAACAATGAGCAGTTCTTC | 15 | TRBD2 | TRBJ2-1 | TRBV2 | .
CATSRDTSVWEAYYNEQFF | TGTGCCACCAGCAGAGATACGTCGGTTTGGGAGGCGTACTACAATGAGCAGTTCTTC | 19 | . | TRBJ2-1 | TRBV15 | few
CASSLLPGQGPYEQYF | TGTGCCAGCAGTTTGCTCCCGGGACAGGGCCCCTACGAGCAGTACTTC | 16 | TRBD1 | TRBJ2-7 | TRBV28 | .
CASSLAAGAYQETQYF | TGCGCCAGCAGCTTGGCAGCGGGAGCGTACCAAGAGACCCAGTACTTC | 16 | TRBD2 | TRBJ2-5 | TRBV5-1 | few
CASSIGDRILREELFF | TGTGCCAGTAGTATCGGGGACAGGATACTTCGGGAGGAGCTGTTTTTT | 16 | TRBD1 | TRBJ2-2 | TRBV19 | few
CASRNVSSGNTIYF | TGTGCCAGCAGAAACGTGAGCTCTGGAAACACCATATATTTT | 14 | . | TRBJ1-3 | TRBV7-2 | .
CASSRQATGNTIYF | TGTGCCAGCAGCCGACAGGCAACTGGAAACACCATATATTTT | 14 | . | TRBJ1-3 | TRBV14 | .
CASSHPVAGNTEAFF | TGTGCCAGCAGCCACCCTGTGGCGGGGAACACTGAAGCTTTCTTT | 15 | . | TRBJ1-1 | TRBV11-2 | .
CASSLPGQGSNEKLFF | TGTGCCAGCTCACTGCCGGGACAGGGCTCTAATGAAAAACTGTTTTTT | 16 | TRBD1 | TRBJ1-4 | TRBV18 | .
CSVARDFGTQYF | TGCAGCGTTGCCCGGGACTTTGGGACCCAGTACTTC | 12 | . | TRBJ2-5 | TRBV29-1 | .
CASSLEQGGSNEQFF | TGCGCCAGCAGCTTGGAACAGGGGGGCAGCAATGAGCAGTTCTTC | 15 | TRBD1 | TRBJ2-1 | TRBV5-1 | .
CASSFVGGRGQPQHF | TGTGCCAGCAGTTTTGTAGGGGGCCGGGGTCAGCCCCAGCATTTT | 15 | TRBD1 | TRBJ1-5 | TRBV5-8 | .
CASSLARTGNTEAFF | TGTGCCAGCAGCTTAGCCCGGACAGGGAACACTGAAGCTTTCTTT | 15 | TRBD1 | TRBJ1-1 | TRBV7-9 | .
CASIDGASGNNEQFF | TGTGCCAGTATCGATGGCGCTAGCGGAAACAATGAGCAGTTCTTC | 15 | TRBD2 | TRBJ2-1 | TRBV19 | few
CASSDRSEQFF | TGTGCCAGCAGTGATCGGAGTGAGCAGTTCTTC | 11 | . | TRBJ2-1 | TRBV25-1 | .
CASTQGQLMYEQYF | TGTGCCAGCACTCAAGGACAGCTTATGTACGAGCAGTACTTC | 14 | . | TRBJ2-7 | TRBV18 | .
CASSPQGAGTEAFF | TGTGCCAGCAGCCCACAGGGGGCGGGAACTGAAGCTTTCTTT | 14 | TRBD1 | TRBJ1-1 | TRBV7-2 | .
CASSPQGANNGETQYF | TGTGCCAGCAGCCCCCAAGGTGCCAACAACGGGGAGACCCAGTACTTC | 16 | . | TRBJ2-5 | TRBV14 | .
CASTAEQGKAGELFF | TGTGCCAGCACGGCGGAACAGGGAAAAGCCGGGGAGCTGTTTTTT | 15 | . | TRBJ2-2 | TRBV2 | .
CASSQGHRVWETQYF | TGTGCCAGCAGCCAAGGACACAGGGTATGGGAGACCCAGTACTTC | 15 | . | TRBJ2-5 | TRBV7-6 | .
CSVRTGEQYF | TGCAGCGTCCGGACTGGCGAGCAGTACTTC | 10 | . | TRBJ2-7 | TRBV29-1 | .
CASSPGLLSDNEQFF | TGCGCCAGCAGCCCCGGTCTCCTGTCGGACAATGAGCAGTTCTTC | 15 | . | TRBJ2-1 | TRBV4-1 | few
CASSTGTGSHYGYTF | TGTGCCAGCAGTACCGGGACAGGGTCCCACTATGGCTACACCTTC | 15 | TRBD1 | TRBJ1-2 | TRBV6-1 | few
CAWSVRDRRDTQYF | TGTGCCTGGAGTGTGCGGGACCGTAGAGATACGCAGTATTTT | 14 | . | TRBJ2-3 | TRBV30 | .
CASSRTGTGEQPQHF | TGTGCCAGCAGTCGTACCGGGACAGGGGAACAGCCCCAGCATTTT | 15 | TRBD1 | TRBJ1-5 | TRBV6-5 | .
CASRVAGAGGDEQFF | TGTGCCAGCAGAGTAGCGGGAGCCGGTGGTGATGAGCAGTTCTTC | 15 | TRBD2 | TRBJ2-1 | TRBV6-6 | .
CASSPGQGGTQYF | TGTGCCAGCAGCCCAGGGCAGGGGGGGACCCAGTACTTC | 13 | . | TRBJ2-5 | TRBV11-1 | .
CASSIGTGVSNYGYTF | TGTGCCAGTAGTATCGGGACAGGGGTTAGTAACTATGGCTACACCTTC | 16 | TRBD1 | TRBJ1-2 | TRBV19 | .